This T cell receptor (beta chain) derives from a study of blood T cell repertoires in COVID-19. Study background: Spain, Italy and the United States supplied samples that represented acute and convalescent COVID-19. Nucleic acid was either cDNA or gDNA, and it came from T cells, B-cell-depleted T cells, or PBMCs.

Original methodology: Reference gene primer amplification gave nucleated cell count estimates. Here immunoSEQ multiplex PCR was the method, and the copy in TCRdb shows in-frame clones only, minus some. That table gives V, J and clone size, and the DNA gave D and trimming. The table records about 140,000 clones, over 75% of them present only once. V shed 5 bases and J 1 base; nucleotides not matched to a gene: 16. The CDR3 contains 19 residues. In germline, CDR1 is SGHVS, CDR2 FNYEAQ. The sample was peripheral blood. The sequence was obtained from a man between 60 and 75 years old with active or convalescent COVID-19. This chain uses TRBV7-6 with TRBJ2-2; TRBD2 aligns across 7 bases. The CDR3 coding sequence is TGTGCCAGCAGCCCTTCGACTAGCCGCCTACGAGGGAACACCGGGGAGCTGTTTTTT. Protein sequence: CASSPSTSRLRGNTGELFF.